This is a list of T cell receptor beta chains from one sample in a study of shared clonotypes between healthy human individuals. The protocol was immunoSEQ multiplex PCR, while the TCRdb copy is restricted to in-frame clones and leaves out a portion. Of a few million clones in the sample, 80% to 95% were seen once. Sequences were obtained from naive CD8+ T cells from PBMCs. The receptors stem from a man aged 18 to 29 in good health. Some clones in this sample may be carry-over from other donors' samples. The CDR3 runs from the conserved cysteine through the conserved F or W. Fields, in order: V gene, D gene, J gene, clone size, CDR3 DNA, CDR3 protein. The D gene is left open where the match is weak. The size field is filled for only some rows; it gives once, few, many or a size class.

TRBV19,TRBD1,TRBJ2-5,once,TGTGCCAGTAGGAACCAGGGGGCGAGAGAGACCCAGTACTTC,CASRNQGARETQYF
TRBV29-1,TRBD2,TRBJ2-7,NA,TGCAGCGTCTACGGGACTAGCGGGAGCTACGAGCAGTACTTC,CSVYGTSGSYEQYF
TRBV9,NA,TRBJ1-1,NA,TGTGCCAGCAGCCCCGGGCTACCCTCAATCGAGGCTTTCTTT,CASSPGLPSIEAFF
TRBV7-9,TRBD2,TRBJ2-1,NA,TGTGCCAGCGTCCAGTGGTCCAGGACTAGCGATCCCAATGAGCAGTTCTTC,CASVQWSRTSDPNEQFF
TRBV4-1,TRBD2,TRBJ2-7,NA,TGCGCCAGCAGCCCACTAGCGGGGGGGACCTACGAGCAGTACTTC,CASSPLAGGTYEQYF
TRBV6-5,NA,TRBJ1-2,NA,TGTGCCAGCAGTTACCTCGATCAATCCTATGGCTACACCTTC,CASSYLDQSYGYTF
TRBV14,NA,TRBJ1-4,few,TGTGCCAGCAGCCAAAATGCCGGGGACCCTAAAGGTTTT,CASSQNAGDPKGF
TRBV5-1,TRBD1,TRBJ1-2,once,TGCGCCAGCAGCCCCAACCCGGGACAGGGGATATACTATGGCTACACCTTC,CASSPNPGQGIYYGYTF
TRBV10-3,NA,TRBJ1-2,NA,TGTGCCATCAGTGAGTCGTCCAACTATGGCTACACCTTC,CAISESSNYGYTF
TRBV4-2,TRBD1,TRBJ2-7,NA,TGTGCCAGCAGCCAAGATGTGGGGACAGGATCTTTCGAGCAGTACTTC,CASSQDVGTGSFEQYF
TRBV9,TRBD1,TRBJ2-6,NA,TGTGCCAGCAGCGTCGACAGGGGGCTAAACTCTGGGGCCAACGTCCTGACTTTC,CASSVDRGLNSGANVLTF
TRBV27,NA,TRBJ1-2,NA,TGTGCCAGCAGTCCCGACTTAAGACAGGAGGGGGGCCACTATGGCTACACCTTC,CASSPDLRQEGGHYGYTF
TRBV7-9,TRBD1,TRBJ2-5,NA,TGTGCCAGCAGCTCGAAAGACAGGGGAATCGGAGAGACCCAGTACTTC,CASSSKDRGIGETQYF
TRBV7-8,NA,TRBJ1-5,NA,TGTGCCAGCAGCTTAGGGGGGGTGGGCAATCAGCCCCAGCATTTT,CASSLGGVGNQPQHF
TRBV4-1,TRBD2,TRBJ2-1,NA,TGCGCCAGCAGCCAACTGGGACGGGGGGTCCGAGATGAGCAGTTCTTC,CASSQLGRGVRDEQFF
TRBV7-9,TRBD1,TRBJ2-7,few,TGTGCCAGCAGAACAGGGGACCACTACGAGCAGTACTTC,CASRTGDHYEQYF
TRBV6-1,NA,TRBJ2-5,NA,TGTGCCAGCAGTGAAGCCTCTCCGGGACGGAAGTACCAAGAGACCCAGTACTTC,CASSEASPGRKYQETQYF
TRBV9,NA,TRBJ2-3,NA,TGTGCCAGCAGCTCCGGGGCCACAGATACGCAGTATTTT,CASSSGATDTQYF
TRBV7-9,TRBD1,TRBJ1-2,NA,TGTGCCAGCAGCGATACAGGGGATGGCTACACCTTC,CASSDTGDGYTF
TRBV30,TRBD1,TRBJ1-2,NA,TGTGCCTGGAGTCGGGCCGGGACAGCCGCTTCTAACTATGGCTACACCTTC,CAWSRAGTAASNYGYTF
TRBV28,NA,TRBJ2-7,NA,TGTGCCAGCAGCTACACACTGCGGGCAAGCGAGCAGTACTTC,CASSYTLRASEQYF
TRBV11-2,NA,TRBJ2-1,NA,TGTGCCAGCAGCTTAGTTCTAGGGGCAGGGTACAATGAGCAGTTCTTC,CASSLVLGAGYNEQFF
TRBV13,TRBD2,TRBJ2-7,NA,TGTGCCAGCAGCGAGAGACTAGCGGTCTACGAGCAGTACTTC,CASSERLAVYEQYF
TRBV5-1,NA,TRBJ2-1,NA,TGCGCCAGCAGCCCCCTGGGACACGGGTATGTCTATGAGCAGTTCTTC,CASSPLGHGYVYEQFF
TRBV9,TRBD1,TRBJ1-1,NA,TGTGCCAGCAGCTACGGACAGGGCACTGAAGCTTTCTTT,CASSYGQGTEAFF
TRBV27,NA,TRBJ2-2,NA,TGTGCCAGCAGGGGGCTAAGGACCGGGGAGCTGTTTTTT,CASRGLRTGELFF
TRBV7-9,TRBD2,TRBJ2-1,NA,TGTGCCAGCAGCTTAATAGCGGGGGTTTACAATGAGCAGTTCTTC,CASSLIAGVYNEQFF
TRBV11-1,NA,TRBJ2-5,NA,TGTGCCAGCAGCTTAGCTACAGAAGAGACCCAGTACTTC,CASSLATEETQYF
TRBV29-1,NA,TRBJ2-5,NA,TGCAGCGGCAAGACAGGCCCTGGGAAGACCCAGTACTTC,CSGKTGPGKTQYF
TRBV9,TRBD1,TRBJ2-7,few,TGTGCCAGCAGCGCGACAGGGTCCTACGAGCAGTACTTC,CASSATGSYEQYF
TRBV28,NA,TRBJ2-3,NA,TGTGCCAGCAGTCCGCGGAGGACTAGGGGGCAAGCGGATACGCAGTATTTT,CASSPRRTRGQADTQYF
TRBV30,TRBD2,TRBJ2-5,NA,TGTGCCTGGAGGGGTGTCGGGGGGGAGCAAGAGACCCAGTACTTC,CAWRGVGGEQETQYF
TRBV28,TRBD1,TRBJ1-2,NA,TGTGCCAGCAGCCGACGGGACAGCTATGGCTACACCTTC,CASSRRDSYGYTF
TRBV27,NA,TRBJ2-7,NA,TGTGCCAGCAGTTTAGGACTGAGCCTGACCTACGAGCAGTACTTC,CASSLGLSLTYEQYF
TRBV4-2,NA,TRBJ2-2,NA,TGTGCCAGCAGCCAACTAGAGAACACCGGGGAGCTGTTTTTT,CASSQLENTGELFF
TRBV9,TRBD2,TRBJ2-5,once,TGTGCCAGCAGTGGCTCGGGAGGGGCAGAGACCCAGTACTTC,CASSGSGGAETQYF
TRBV7-8,TRBD1,TRBJ2-5,NA,TGTGCCAGCAGAGACAGGGGGGCCGTCCAAGAGACCCAGTACTTC,CASRDRGAVQETQYF
TRBV28,NA,TRBJ2-1,NA,TGTGCCAGCAGTTTACCGGCACAGGGCTACAATGAGCAGTTCTTC,CASSLPAQGYNEQFF
TRBV9,TRBD2,TRBJ2-7,NA,TGTGCCAGCAGCGCGGGACTAGCGGGCTCCTACGAGCAGTACTTC,CASSAGLAGSYEQYF
TRBV13,NA,TRBJ2-1,NA,TGTGCCAGCACCGATACTAATGAGCAGTTCTTC,CASTDTNEQFF
TRBV28,TRBD1,TRBJ2-5,NA,TGTGCCAGCAGGAGACTGGACAGGTTGGGAGAGACCCAGTACTTC,CASRRLDRLGETQYF
TRBV6-5,NA,TRBJ1-5,NA,TGTGCCAGCGGGGGGTCCTCTGATCAGCCCCAGCATTTT,CASGGSSDQPQHF
TRBV27,NA,TRBJ2-7,NA,TGTGCCAGCAGTTTACTGGGGGGCGCCTCCTACGAGCAGTACTTC,CASSLLGGASYEQYF
TRBV15,TRBD1,TRBJ1-5,NA,TGTGCCACCAGCAGAGATTATGGGACAGGATATCAGCCCCAGCATTTT,CATSRDYGTGYQPQHF
TRBV7-3,NA,TRBJ2-7,NA,TGTGCCAGCAGCCCCTCCGGGTCTCTGTACGAGCAGTACTTC,CASSPSGSLYEQYF
TRBV4-2,NA,TRBJ2-7,NA,TGTGCCAGCAGCCAGATCGGGGATAGTTACGAGCAGTACTTC,CASSQIGDSYEQYF
TRBV14,NA,TRBJ2-1,NA,TGTGCCAGCAGCCACAGGAGGGGTAGCCGAATGGATGAGCAGTTCTTC,CASSHRRGSRMDEQFF
TRBV5-1,NA,TRBJ1-2,NA,TGCGCCAGCAGCTTGGTGGACAGCAACTATGGCTACACCTTC,CASSLVDSNYGYTF
TRBV9,NA,TRBJ2-7,NA,TGTGCCAGCAGCGTAGGGGACGGTTCCTACGAGCAGTACTTC,CASSVGDGSYEQYF
TRBV15,NA,TRBJ1-4,NA,TGTGCCACCAGCAGAGCTGGCCAGGGTAATGAAAAACTGTTTTTT,CATSRAGQGNEKLFF
TRBV7-9,NA,TRBJ1-5,NA,TGTGCCAGCAGCCCTACAGGGTACAATCAGCCCCAGCATTTT,CASSPTGYNQPQHF
TRBV11-2,NA,TRBJ1-1,NA,TGTGCCAGCAGCTTAGGATACAGGGTGAGCACTGAAGCTTTCTTT,CASSLGYRVSTEAFF
TRBV15,NA,TRBJ1-4,NA,TGTGCCACGGCGGAAGGACGGCACAGCTTCATTGAAAAACTGTTTTTT,CATAEGRHSFIEKLFF
TRBV6-5,TRBD2,TRBJ2-1,NA,TGTGCCAGCAGTTACGGGTTTGCGGGAGAACAAAATGAGCAGTTCTTC,CASSYGFAGEQNEQFF
TRBV7-9,NA,TRBJ2-3,NA,TGTGCCAGCAGCCCAGCGCAGGGAGATACGCAGTATTTT,CASSPAQGDTQYF